What follows is one T cell receptor (beta chain) and its context. Together with a sample-barcoded 5' primer, a J-beta primer mix was included in a second PCR lasting roughly 6 to 12 cycles. TCRdb processed the 5' RACE reads anew with MiXCR; each CDR3 protein has one entry. The data show about 640,000 distinct CDR3 sequences, with 45% to 65% seen just once and 30% to 45% held by the top ten. CDR3 length: 13 residues. The junction had 7 bases not matched to a gene; V was cut back by 10 bases and J by 2 bases. The germline CDR1 and CDR2 sequences are LGHDT and YNNKEL (reference sequence). The data derive from a study of blood T cells in healthy people across ages.

The sequencing input was blood. The gene calls are TRBV3-1 and TRBJ2-5; 7 nucleotides align to TRBD2. This TCR was recovered from a man between 60 and 75 years old in good health. CDR3 sequence reads: CATQRGNQETQYF. CDR3 coding DNA: TGTGCCACCCAGCGGGGAAATCAAGAGACCCAGTACTTC.